These 17 T cell receptor beta chains were all obtained from the same sample, sequenced in a study of blood T cell repertoires in COVID-19. Sequencing was performed with immunoSEQ multiplex PCR; in TCRdb, only in-frame clones are kept and a portion is missing. The sample has about 120,000 clones; around 81% are singletons. The material sequenced was peripheral blood. The receptors come from a woman between 45 and 65 years old with acute or convalescent COVID-19.

This clone showed up just a few times. The V and J genes are TRBV15 and TRBJ2-7; no clear D gene. The CDR3 has 13 amino acids. V was pared by 0 bases and J by 4 bases, with 7 bases between. The germline V gene has CDR1 LNHNV and CDR2 YYDKDF (reference sequence). The CDR3 spells CATSREKAYEQYF. For the CDR3, the DNA is TGTGCCACCAGCAGAGAAAAAGCTTACGAGCAGTACTTC.

This clone was recorded a few times. The gene calls are TRBV2 and TRBJ1-2, with D perhaps matching TRBD1 (6 bases). Germline CDR1 SNHLY, CDR2 FYNNEI. The CDR3 is 14 residues long. Between the trimmed V and J ends, which lost 6 bases and 4 bases, there was a span of 15 bases. Here the CDR3 DNA reads TGTGCCAGCAGGTCAGGGCGAGGGGGCTATGGCTACACCTTC. Its protein is CASRSGRGGYGYTF.

The rearrangement joins TRBV18 to TRBJ2-7; D is unclear. Germline V gene sequence: CDR1 KGHSH, CDR2 LQKENI. V dropped 3 bases and J dropped 0 bases, with 12 bases sitting between them. The CDR3 runs 15 residues. The DNA of the CDR3 is TGTGCCAGCTCACCTTCAACCGGTAGCTCCTACGAGCAGTACTTC. As protein: CASSPSTGSSYEQYF.

The chain uses TRBV27 and TRBJ1-6; D is undetermined. Germline loops: CDR1 MNHEY, CDR2 SMNVEV (reference sequence). Trimming shortened V by 3 bases and J by 5 bases, and 5 bases separated the two germline ends. The CDR3 extends over 13 amino acids. CDR3 region: CASSFHDNSPLHF. Here the CDR3 DNA reads TGTGCCAGCAGTTTCCATGATAATTCACCCCTCCACTTT.

The chain is built from TRBV28 and TRBJ1-2; 8 bases line up with TRBD1. The V gene's germline CDR1 is MDHEN and CDR2 SYDVKM. After removal of 8 bases from V and 7 bases from J, the junction contained 6 bases not matched to a gene. The CDR3 totals 12 residues. This CDR3 reads CASGTGGSGYTF. The DNA for the CDR3 is TGTGCCAGCGGCACAGGGGGAAGTGGCTACACCTTC.

The chain has TRBV30 and TRBJ2-3; 8 bases match TRBD2. V lost 0 bases and J lost 1; bases outside the gene matches: 3. Per germline, CDR1 GTSNPN and CDR2 SVGIG (reference sequence). This CDR3 comprises 15 residues. The CDR3 region is CAWSVRAGGTDTQYF. The CDR3 nucleotides are TGTGCCTGGAGTGTACGAGCGGGAGGCACAGATACGCAGTATTTT.

This rearrangement joins TRBV15 to TRBJ1-4; weak D call: TRBD1 (6 bases). The V and J ends lost 4 bases and 8 bases respectively, with 20 bases between them. The CDR3 totals 16 residues. Looked up from germline, CDR1 is LNHNV and CDR2 is YYDKDF (reference sequence). CDR3: CATSTETGQGNEKLFF. CDR3 coding DNA: TGTGCCACCAGCACGGAGACGGGCCAGGGGAACGAAAAACTGTTTTTT.

CDR3 DNA: TGTGCCAGTAACCAGGACAGGGTGGGTGAGCAGTTCTTC. Its protein product is CASNQDRVGEQFF. The chain uses TRBV19 and TRBJ2-1; 8 nucleotides line up with TRBD1. There are 13 residues in the CDR3. Germline V CDR1 and CDR2: LNHDA, SQIVND (reference sequence). Trimming removed 7 bases from V and 9 bases from J; junction bases left unmatched: 8.

The genes are TRBV19 and TRBJ1-5; D unresolved. CDR3 length: 16 residues. Germline V CDR1 and CDR2: LNHDA, SQIVND (reference sequence). Trimming took off 6 bases at V and 3 bases at J, with 18 bases between the two ends. CDR3 DNA: TGTGCCAGTAGCACCTCTTTGAGGGATGCCAATCAGCCCCAGCATTTT. Protein: CASSTSLRDANQPQHF. The complete variable domain, with remaining parts taken from reference TRBV19 and TRBJ1-5, reads DGGITQSPKYLFRKEGQNVTLSCEQNLNHDAMYWYRQDPGQGLRLIYYSQIVNDFQKGDIAEGYSVSREKKESFPLTVTSAQKNPTAFYLCASSTSLRDANQPQHFGDGTRLSIL.

The chain links TRBV13 to TRBJ2-7; tentative D call: TRBD2 (6 bases). The CDR3 is 15 amino acids. V lost 5 bases and J lost 2, with 16 bases in between. CDR1 and CDR2 from the germline V gene are PRHDT and FYEKMQ (reference sequence). CDR3 DNA: TGTGCCAGCAGCCTCGGGGCGGGATTTGCCTACGAGCAGTACTTC. This translates into CASSLGAGFAYEQYF. The variable domain in full, with the rest retrieved from reference TRBV13 and TRBJ2-7, is AAGVIQSPRHLIKEKRETATLKCYPIPRHDTVYWYQQGPGQDPQFLISFYEKMQSDKGSIPDRFSAQQFSDYHSELNMSSLELGDSALYFCASSLGAGFAYEQYFGPGTRLTVT.

The V gene is TRBV14, the J gene TRBJ2-7; 12 bases fit TRBD1. This CDR3 spans 14 amino acids. Looked up from germline, CDR1 is SGHDN and CDR2 is FVKESK. The V gene end was trimmed by 11 bases and the J gene end by 6 bases; junction bases not matched to a gene: 11. The CDR3 nucleotides read TGTGCCCCCAACCCGGGACAGGGGGCTGGCGAGCAGTACTTC. This gives the protein CAPNPGQGAGEQYF.

The chain carries TRBV3-1 (or the pseudogene TRBV3-2) and TRBJ1-1; D possibly corresponds to TRBD1 (5 bases). The CDR3 is made up of 15 amino acids. Per germline, CDR1 LGHDT and CDR2 YNNKEL (reference sequence). V lost 7 bases and J lost 0, with 15 bases in between. The CDR3 protein is CASNLRRGMNTEAFF. CDR3 DNA: TGTGCCAGCAACTTGAGGAGGGGTATGAACACTGAAGCTTTCTTT.

This sequence joins TRBV9 and TRBJ2-1; 14 nucleotides align to TRBD2. The CDR3 sequence is 15 residues long. Unmatched junction bases numbered 2, after V lost 2 bases and J lost 7 bases. From germline, CDR1 is SGDLS and CDR2 YYNGEE. As DNA, the CDR3 is TGTGCCAGCAGCGTGGGGACTAGCGGGAGTAATGAGCAGTTCTTC. Amino acids: CASSVGTSGSNEQFF.

The rearrangement links TRBV7-9 to TRBJ1-4; TRBD1 matches 8 bases. This CDR3 is 15 amino acids long. Trimming took 3 bases from V and 8 from J; bases not matched to a gene: 8. Germline lookup yields CDR1 SEHNR and CDR2 FQNEAQ (reference sequence). CDR3 nucleotide sequence: TGTGCCAGCAGCTTTACAGGGGGGAGTGGGGAAAAACTGTTTTTT. This codes for CASSFTGGSGEKLFF.

The V and J genes are TRBV19 and TRBJ2-1; D gene uncertain. The CDR3 contains 14 residues. V was pared by 5 bases and J by 9 bases, with 17 bases between. Germline values: CDR1 LNHDA, CDR2 SQIVND (reference sequence). The CDR3 loop is CASSSWALGAEQFF. In DNA form, the CDR3 reads TGTGCCAGTAGTTCGTGGGCCCTGGGCGCTGAGCAGTTCTTC.

Concerning this clone: An end of the junction differs from the germline gene, which may be a read error. The rearrangement joins TRBV10-3 to TRBJ1-2; D perhaps matches TRBD1 (5 bases). The CDR3 extends over 14 amino acids. CDR1 and CDR2 (germline): ENHRY, SYGVKD. The CDR3 nucleotides read TGTGCCATCAGTGATTGGCAGGGTAGGGATGGCTACAACTTC. Translated: CAISDWQGRDGYNF.

This clone occurred a few times. V usage is TRBV19 and J usage is TRBJ1-5; D may be TRBD1 (5 bases). Germline CDR1 and CDR2: LNHDA and SQIVND (reference sequence). V lost 0 bases to trimming and J lost 4 bases, with 19 bases between them. The CDR3 runs to 18 residues. Here the CDR3 reads CASSIDLGTESFNQPQHF. CDR3 nucleotide sequence: TGTGCCAGTAGTATAGACCTGGGGACTGAGAGCTTTAATCAGCCCCAGCATTTT.